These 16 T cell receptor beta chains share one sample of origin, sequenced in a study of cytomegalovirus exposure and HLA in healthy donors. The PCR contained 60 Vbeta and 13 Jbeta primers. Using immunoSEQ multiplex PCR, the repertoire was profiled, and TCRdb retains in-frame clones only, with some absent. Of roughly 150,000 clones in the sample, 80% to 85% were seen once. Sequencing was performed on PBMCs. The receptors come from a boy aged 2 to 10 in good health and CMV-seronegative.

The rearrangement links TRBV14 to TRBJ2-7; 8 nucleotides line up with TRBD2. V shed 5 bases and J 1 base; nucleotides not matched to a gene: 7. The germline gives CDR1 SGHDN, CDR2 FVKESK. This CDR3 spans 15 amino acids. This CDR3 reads CASSATSGGSYEQYF. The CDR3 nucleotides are TGTGCCAGCAGCGCCACTAGCGGTGGATCCTACGAGCAGTACTTC.

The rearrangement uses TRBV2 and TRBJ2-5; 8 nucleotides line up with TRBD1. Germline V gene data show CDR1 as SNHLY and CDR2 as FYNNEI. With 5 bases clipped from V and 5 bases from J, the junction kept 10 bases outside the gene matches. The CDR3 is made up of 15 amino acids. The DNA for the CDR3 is TGTGCCAGCAGTACCCGGACAGGGCTAGGGGAGACCCAGTACTTC. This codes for CASSTRTGLGETQYF. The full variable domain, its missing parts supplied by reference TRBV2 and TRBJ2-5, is EPEVTQTPSHQVTQMGQEVILRCVPISNHLYFYWYRQILGQKVEFLVSFYNNEISEKSEIFDDQFSVERPDGSNFTLKIRSTKLEDSAMYFCASSTRTGLGETQYFGPGTRLLVL.

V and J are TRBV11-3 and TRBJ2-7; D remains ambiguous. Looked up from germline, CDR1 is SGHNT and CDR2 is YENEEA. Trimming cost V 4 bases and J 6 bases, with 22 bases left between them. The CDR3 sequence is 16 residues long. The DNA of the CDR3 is TGTGCCAGCAGCTCCTACTCCGGAGCCTCGGATCGCGAGCAGTACTTC. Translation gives CASSSYSGASDREQYF.

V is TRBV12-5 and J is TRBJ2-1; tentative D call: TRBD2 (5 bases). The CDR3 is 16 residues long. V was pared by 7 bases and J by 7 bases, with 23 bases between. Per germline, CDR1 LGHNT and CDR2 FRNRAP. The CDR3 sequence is CASAAGGPGGLNEQFF. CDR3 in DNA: TGTGCTAGTGCGGCAGGCGGGCCAGGCGGTCTGAATGAGCAGTTCTTC.

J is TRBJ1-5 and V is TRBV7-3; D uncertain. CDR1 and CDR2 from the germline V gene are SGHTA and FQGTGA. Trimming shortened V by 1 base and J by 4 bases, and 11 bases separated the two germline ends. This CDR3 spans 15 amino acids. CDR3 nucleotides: TGTGCCAGCAGCTTAATTCCCGCCGGTAATCAGCCCCAGCATTTT. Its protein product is CASSLIPAGNQPQHF.

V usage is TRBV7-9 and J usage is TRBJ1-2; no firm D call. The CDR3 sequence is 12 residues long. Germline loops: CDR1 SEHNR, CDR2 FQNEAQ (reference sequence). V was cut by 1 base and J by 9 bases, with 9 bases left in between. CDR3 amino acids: CASSLDFNRYTF. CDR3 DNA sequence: TGTGCCAGCAGCTTAGATTTTAATCGCTACACCTTC.

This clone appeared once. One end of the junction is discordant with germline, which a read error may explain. CDR3 coding DNA: TGTGCCAGCAGCCAAGATGCCACGCCGGGACAGGGGCACTATGATTCACCCCTCCACTTT. This codes for CASSQDATPGQGHYDSPLHF. The chain carries TRBV4-2 and TRBJ1-6; 10 bases are a match to TRBD1. Germline V gene lookup returns CDR1 LGHNA and CDR2 YNFKEQ. The CDR3 spans 20 residues.

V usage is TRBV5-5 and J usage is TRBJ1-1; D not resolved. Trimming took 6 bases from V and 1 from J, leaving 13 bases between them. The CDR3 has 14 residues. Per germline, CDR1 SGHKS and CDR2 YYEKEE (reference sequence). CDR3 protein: CASNVPGKNTEAFF. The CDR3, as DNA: TGTGCCAGCAACGTGCCCGGGAAGAACACTGAAGCTTTCTTT.

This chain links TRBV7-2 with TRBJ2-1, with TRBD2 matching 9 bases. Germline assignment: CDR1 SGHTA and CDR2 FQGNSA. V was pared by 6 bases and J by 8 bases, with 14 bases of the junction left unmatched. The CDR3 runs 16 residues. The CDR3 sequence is CASRFLIAGAPHEQFF. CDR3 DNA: TGTGCCAGCAGATTTCTCATAGCGGGGGCGCCTCATGAGCAGTTCTTC.

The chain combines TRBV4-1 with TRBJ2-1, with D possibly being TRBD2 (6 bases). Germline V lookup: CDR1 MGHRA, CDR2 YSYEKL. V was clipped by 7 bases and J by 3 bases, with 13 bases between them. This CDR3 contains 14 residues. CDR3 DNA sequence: TGCGCCAGCACAGGGCTAGCGAACTACAATGAGCAGTTCTTC. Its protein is CASTGLANYNEQFF.

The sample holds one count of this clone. For the CDR3, the DNA is TGTGCCAGCAGCTTAATAATCATTCAGGATCAGCCCCAGCATTTT. As protein: CASSLIIIQDQPQHF. The V call is TRBV6-1, the J call TRBJ1-5; D is ambiguous. With 6 bases removed from V and 5 bases from J, the gap between germline ends came to 17 bases. Germline loops: CDR1 MNHNS, CDR2 SASEGT. There are 15 residues in the CDR3.

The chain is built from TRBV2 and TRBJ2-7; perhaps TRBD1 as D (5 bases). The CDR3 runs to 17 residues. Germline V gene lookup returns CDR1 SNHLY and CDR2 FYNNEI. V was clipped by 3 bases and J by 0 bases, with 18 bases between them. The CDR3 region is CASSDTVGQGISYEQYF. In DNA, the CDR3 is TGTGCCAGCAGTGACACGGTTGGGCAGGGAATCTCCTACGAGCAGTACTTC.

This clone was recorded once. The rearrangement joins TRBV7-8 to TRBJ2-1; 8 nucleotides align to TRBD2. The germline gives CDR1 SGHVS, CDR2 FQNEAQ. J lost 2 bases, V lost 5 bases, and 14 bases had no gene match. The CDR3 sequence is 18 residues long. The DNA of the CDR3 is TGTGCCAGCAGCCCGCCCCAGGTACTAGCGGCACCCTACAATGAGCAGTTCTTC. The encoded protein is CASSPPQVLAAPYNEQFF. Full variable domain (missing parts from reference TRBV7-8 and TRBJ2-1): GAGVSQSPRYKVAKRGQDVALRCDPISGHVSLFWYQQALGQGPEFLTYFQNEAQLDKSGLPSDRFFAERPEGSVSTLKIQRTQQEDSAVYLCASSPPQVLAAPYNEQFFGPGTRLTVL.

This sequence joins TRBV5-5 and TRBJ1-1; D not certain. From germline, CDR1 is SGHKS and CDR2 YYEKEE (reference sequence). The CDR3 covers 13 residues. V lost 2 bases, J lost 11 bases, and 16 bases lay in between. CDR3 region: CASSLEQVGGAFF. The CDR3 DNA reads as TGTGCCAGCAGCTTAGAGCAGGTTGGTGGGGCTTTCTTT.

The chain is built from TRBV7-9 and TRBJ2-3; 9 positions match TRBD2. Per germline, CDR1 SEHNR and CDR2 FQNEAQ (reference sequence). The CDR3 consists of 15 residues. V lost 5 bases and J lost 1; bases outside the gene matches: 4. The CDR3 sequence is CASSPLAGGTDTQYF. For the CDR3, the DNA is TGTGCCAGCAGCCCCTTAGCGGGAGGCACAGATACGCAGTATTTT.

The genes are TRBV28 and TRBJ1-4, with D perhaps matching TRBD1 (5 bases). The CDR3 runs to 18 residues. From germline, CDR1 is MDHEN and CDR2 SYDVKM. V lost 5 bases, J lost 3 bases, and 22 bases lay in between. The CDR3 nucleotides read TGTGCCAGCAGTGGGGCCTTCGGTTATGGATCCGCTAATGAAAAACTGTTTTTT. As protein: CASSGAFGYGSANEKLFF.